This entry features one TCR beta chain sequence. Its binding antigen is unknown. Per-base qualities were not stored, and no clone one base away is much larger. Library creation used the immunoSEQ multiplex PCR assay. TCRdb holds this immuneACCESS table with in-frame rearrangements only. Some clones are missing; in checked studies, unresolved V genes explain under half, and the rest has no known cause. The sample table lists 40,000 to 45,000 clones, roughly 92% of them with a count of one. The top ten constitute 1% to 1.5% of the sample. The data are from a study of T cell changes during pregnancy in multiple sclerosis (dated by TCRdb to between 2018 and 2021). Concerning the study at large: The study examined how the T cell repertoire changed over the course of pregnancy in women with multiple sclerosis.

This receptor was taken from a female donor with multiple sclerosis, enrolled in a pregnancy study. The source material was peripheral blood.

The CDR3 has the sequence CASSYLRGRKLFF. The bases read TGTGCCAGCAGTTACCTCCGTGGGAGGAAACTGTTTTTT. Recombination connected TRBV6-5 to TRBJ1-4, with no reliable assignment of the D segment. Inclusive of the bounding cysteine and phenylalanine, the CDR3 is 13 residues long. Only the CDR3 region is kept as DNA, spanning 39 bases read in frame from base 1. V drops 2 bases and J drops 11 bases, leaving 12 bases in between. CDR1 MNHEY and CDR2 SVGAGI were looked up in the germline V gene.